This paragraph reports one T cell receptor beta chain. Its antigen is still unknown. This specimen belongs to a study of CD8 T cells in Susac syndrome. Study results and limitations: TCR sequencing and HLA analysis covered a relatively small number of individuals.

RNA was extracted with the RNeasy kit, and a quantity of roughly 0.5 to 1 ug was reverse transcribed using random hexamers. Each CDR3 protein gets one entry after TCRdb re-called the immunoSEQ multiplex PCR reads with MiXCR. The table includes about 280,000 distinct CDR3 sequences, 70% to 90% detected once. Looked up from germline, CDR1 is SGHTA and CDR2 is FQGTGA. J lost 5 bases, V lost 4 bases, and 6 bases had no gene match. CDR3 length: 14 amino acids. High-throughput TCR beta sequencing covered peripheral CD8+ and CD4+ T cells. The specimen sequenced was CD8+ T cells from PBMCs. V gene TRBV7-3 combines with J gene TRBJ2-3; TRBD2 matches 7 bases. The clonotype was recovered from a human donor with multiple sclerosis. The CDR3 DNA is TGTGCCAGCAGCTCCGCGGGGAGGGGAGATACGCAGTATTTT. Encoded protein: CASSSAGRGDTQYF.